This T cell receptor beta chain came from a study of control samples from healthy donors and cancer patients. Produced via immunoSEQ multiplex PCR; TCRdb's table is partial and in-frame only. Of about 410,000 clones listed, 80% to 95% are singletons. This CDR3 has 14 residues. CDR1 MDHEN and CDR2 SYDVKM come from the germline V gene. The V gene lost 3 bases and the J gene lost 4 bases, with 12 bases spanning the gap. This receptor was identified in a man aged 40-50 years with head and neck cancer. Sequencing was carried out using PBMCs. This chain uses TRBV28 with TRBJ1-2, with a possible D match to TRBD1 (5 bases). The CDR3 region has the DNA TGTGCCAGCAGTTTTGGGGCAGTAGCCTATGGCTACACCTTC. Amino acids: CASSFGAVAYGYTF.